This entry is about one T cell receptor (beta chain). Antigen specificity is unknown. Among the donors, all were healthy bone marrow donors. Donors counted as nominally healthy when sampled, yet unrecorded immune exposures were likely. The CDR3 contains 17 residues. Germline V gene lookup returns CDR1 SGDLS and CDR2 YYNGEE. Primers: 60 Vbeta forward and 13 Jbeta reverse. Repertoires were generated with immunoSEQ multiplex PCR, while TCRdb's copy carries only in-frame clones and drops some. The sample lists under 200,000 clones; around 78% were seen once. The data originate from a study of cytomegalovirus exposure and HLA in healthy donors. Study outcomes and limitations: Later work showed greater clonal expansion in HLA-associated TCR beta chains than in equally common others.

This chain uses TRBV9 with TRBJ2-5; 13 bases align to TRBD2. The end of the DNA fits TRBJ2-7 better, so the J call may be wrong. The source is a woman aged 45-60 years in good health and CMV-seropositive. Sample: PBMCs. The CDR3 reads CASSVGKTSGGLYEQYF. The CDR3 coding sequence is TGTGCCAGCAGCGTAGGCAAGACTAGCGGGGGGTTGTACGAGCAGTACTTC.